This T cell receptor beta chain was sequenced during a study of immune evolution from preneoplasia to lung adenocarcinoma. Study-level points and caveats: Later-stage lesions appeared to have more T cells, more diversity, less clonality. From normal lung to invasive adenocarcinoma, top clone frequencies appeared to decrease. T cell clonality was higher in KRAS-mutant than EGFR-mutant or wild-type nodules.

A word on this clone: Its target is unknown.

Between the mid-2010s and the late 2010s, patients underwent resection in Japan or China. With 5 bases clipped from V and 3 bases from J, the junction kept 3 bases outside the gene matches. In germline, CDR1 is MNHEY, CDR2 SVGAGI. There are 14 residues in the CDR3. Profiling relied on immunoSEQ multiplex PCR, and the TCRdb table lists in-frame clones only, not all of them. The sample lists roughly 35,000 clones, roughly 74% occurring once. The chain carries TRBV6-5 and TRBJ2-7, with 11 bases matching TRBD2. This clonotype was sampled from a person between 55 and 70 years old with lung adenocarcinoma. The sequencing input was FFPE invasive lung adenocarcinoma tissue. CDR3 region: CASSRTSGLYEQYF. The CDR3 nucleotides are TGTGCCAGCAGTAGGACTAGCGGGCTCTACGAGCAGTACTTC.